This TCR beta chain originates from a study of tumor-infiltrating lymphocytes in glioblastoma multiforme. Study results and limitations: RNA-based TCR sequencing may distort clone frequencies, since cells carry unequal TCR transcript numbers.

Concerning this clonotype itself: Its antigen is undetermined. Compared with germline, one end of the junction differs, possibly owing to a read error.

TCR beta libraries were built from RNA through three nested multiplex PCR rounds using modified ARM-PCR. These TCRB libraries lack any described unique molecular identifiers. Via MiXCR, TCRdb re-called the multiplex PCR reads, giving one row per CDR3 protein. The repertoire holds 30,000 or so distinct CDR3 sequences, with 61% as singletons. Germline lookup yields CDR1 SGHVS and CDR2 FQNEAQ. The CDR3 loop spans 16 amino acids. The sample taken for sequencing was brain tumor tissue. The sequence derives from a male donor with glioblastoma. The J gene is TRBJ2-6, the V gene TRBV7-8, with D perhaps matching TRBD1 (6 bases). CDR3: CTSSLVMGLGANVMTF. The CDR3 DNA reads TGTACCAGCAGCTTAGTCATGGGTCTGGGGGCCAACGTCATGACTTTC.